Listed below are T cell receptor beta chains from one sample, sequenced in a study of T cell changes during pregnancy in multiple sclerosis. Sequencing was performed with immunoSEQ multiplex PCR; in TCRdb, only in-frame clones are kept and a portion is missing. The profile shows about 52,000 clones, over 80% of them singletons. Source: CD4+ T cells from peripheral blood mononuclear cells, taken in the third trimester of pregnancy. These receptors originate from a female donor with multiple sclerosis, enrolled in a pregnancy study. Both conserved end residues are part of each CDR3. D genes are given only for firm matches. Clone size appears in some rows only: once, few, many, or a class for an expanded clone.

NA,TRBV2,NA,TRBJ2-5,TGTGCCAGCACCGAACAAGTGGGGCGCCAAGAGACCCAGTACTTC,CASTEQVGRQETQYF
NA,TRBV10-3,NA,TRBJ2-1,TGTGCCATCAGGTCCGACCGGGCAGGGCAGGCCTACAATGAGCAGTTCTTC,CAIRSDRAGQAYNEQFF
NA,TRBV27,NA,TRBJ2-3,TGTGCCAGCAGGTTACAGGGTCGGTCAGATACGCAGTATTTT,CASRLQGRSDTQYF
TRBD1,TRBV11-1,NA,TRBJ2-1,TGTGCCAGCAGTCCCGGAAGGGGGCTATACAATGAGCAGTTCTTC,CASSPGRGLYNEQFF
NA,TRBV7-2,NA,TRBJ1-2,TGTGCCAGCAGCTTAGCGGTAGGGAGTTCATTTAACTATGGCTACACCTTC,CASSLAVGSSFNYGYTF
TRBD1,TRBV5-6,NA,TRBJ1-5,TGTGCCAGCAGCTTGGCCAGGGACAGGGATCAGCCCCAGCATTTT,CASSLARDRDQPQHF
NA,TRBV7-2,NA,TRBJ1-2,TGTGCCAGCAGCTTAGTCGCAGGGCCATATGGCTACACCTTC,CASSLVAGPYGYTF
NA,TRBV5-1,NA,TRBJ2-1,TGCGCCAGCAGCTTGCCCCTAGCAGCCTACAATGAGCAGTTCTTC,CASSLPLAAYNEQFF
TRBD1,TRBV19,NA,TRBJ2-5,TGTGCCAGTAGTATAGGGGACAGTCCCGGTCCAGGGACCCAGTACTTC,CASSIGDSPGPGTQYF
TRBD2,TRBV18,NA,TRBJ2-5,TGTGCCAGCTCACCGGGACTAGCGGGGTTCCGGGAGACCCAGTACTTC,CASSPGLAGFRETQYF
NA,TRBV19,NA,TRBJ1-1,TGTGCCAGTAGTATCACCCCTCGGACAGCCGAAGCTTTCTTT,CASSITPRTAEAFF
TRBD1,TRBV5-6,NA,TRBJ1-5,TGTGCCAGCAGCTTGGCCGGCAGGGGGCACAATCAGCCCCAGCATTTT,CASSLAGRGHNQPQHF
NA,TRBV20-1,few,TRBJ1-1,TGCAGTGCTAGACCATACACTGAAGCTTTCTTT,CSARPYTEAFF
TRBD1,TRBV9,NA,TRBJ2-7,TGTGCCAGCAGCCTACAGGGGAACAACGAGCAGTACTTC,CASSLQGNNEQYF
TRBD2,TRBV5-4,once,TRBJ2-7,TGTGCCAGCAGCAGTGGGGGACTAGCGGGGGTCTACGAGCAGTACTTC,CASSSGGLAGVYEQYF
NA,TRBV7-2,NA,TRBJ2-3,TGTGCCAGCCGCCCGGGGGTTAGCGCAGATACGCAGTATTTT,CASRPGVSADTQYF
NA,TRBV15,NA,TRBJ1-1,TGTGCCACCAGCAGAGATTCCGCCTGGGAGAAAGCTTTCTTT,CATSRDSAWEKAFF
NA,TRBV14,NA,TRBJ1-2,TGTGCCAGCAGCCCGGGGGGTTTTGGCTACACCTTC,CASSPGGFGYTF
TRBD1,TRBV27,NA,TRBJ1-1,TGTGCCAGCAGTTTGGGTAGAGGGGGCTTAATTGAAGCTTTCTTT,CASSLGRGGLIEAFF
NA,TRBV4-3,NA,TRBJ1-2,TGCGCCAGCAGCCCAACTTCCGACAGGCGCTATGGCTACACCTTC,CASSPTSDRRYGYTF
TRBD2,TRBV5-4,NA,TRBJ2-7,TGTGCCAGCAGCTTGGGGGGGACTAGATTTGGCTACGAGCAGTACTTC,CASSLGGTRFGYEQYF
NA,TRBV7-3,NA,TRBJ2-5,TGTGCCAGCAGCTCGAGACTAGGGGAGACCCAGTACTTC,CASSSRLGETQYF
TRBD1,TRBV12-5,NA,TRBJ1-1,TGTGCTAGTGGCCTTCGAACAGGGGGCACTGAAGCTTTCTTT,CASGLRTGGTEAFF
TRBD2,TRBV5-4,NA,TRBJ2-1,TGTGCCAGCAGCCCCGGACTAGCGGTGATAAATGAGCAGTTCTTC,CASSPGLAVINEQFF
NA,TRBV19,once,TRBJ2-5,TGTGCCAGTAGTATTCGGTCCGGCGGGACTCAAGAGACCCAGTACTTC,CASSIRSGGTQETQYF
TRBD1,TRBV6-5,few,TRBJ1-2,TGTGCCAGCATTAGACAGGGTTCACGTCAGGGCTACACCTTC,CASIRQGSRQGYTF
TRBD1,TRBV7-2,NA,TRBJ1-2,TGTGCCAGCAGCGTTTTGGGACAGGTGGGGTATGGCTACACCTTC,CASSVLGQVGYGYTF
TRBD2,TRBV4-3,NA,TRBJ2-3,TGCGCCAGCAGCCCTCGGCAGCTAGCGGGGTTCACAGATACGCAGTATTTT,CASSPRQLAGFTDTQYF
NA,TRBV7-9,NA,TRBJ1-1,TGTGCCAGCAGCTTAAGTTGGGGCAGGACATACACTGAAGCTTTCTTT,CASSLSWGRTYTEAFF
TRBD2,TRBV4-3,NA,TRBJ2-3,TGCGCCAGCAGCCAAGATCAGCGGGATAGCACAGATACGCAGTATTTT,CASSQDQRDSTDTQYF
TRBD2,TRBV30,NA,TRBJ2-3,TGTGCCTGGAGTGGAGGACTAGCGGCAAGCACAGATACGCAGTATTTT,CAWSGGLAASTDTQYF
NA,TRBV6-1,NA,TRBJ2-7,TGTGCCAGCAGTGAAGTATTTAGCGGTTGGGAGCAGTACTTC,CASSEVFSGWEQYF
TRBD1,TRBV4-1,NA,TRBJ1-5,TGCGCCAGCAGCCAAGGGGGCTTCCGGGACAGGGAGAGGTATAGCAATCAGCCCCAGCATTTT,CASSQGGFRDRERYSNQPQHF
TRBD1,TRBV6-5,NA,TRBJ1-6,TGTGCCAGCAGTTACTCCACAGGGGGTGAATCACCCCTCCACTTT,CASSYSTGGESPLHF
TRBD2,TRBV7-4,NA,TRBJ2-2,TGTGCCAGCAGCTTAAGGAGCGGGGGGGGGAACACCGGGGAGCTGTTTTTT,CASSLRSGGGNTGELFF
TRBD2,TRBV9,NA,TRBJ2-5,TGTGCCAGCAGCGTGGATGGGAGCGGGGGGGCGATGAGAGAGACCCAGTACTTC,CASSVDGSGGAMRETQYF
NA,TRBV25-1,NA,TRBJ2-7,TGTGCCAGCAGTGACCCGGCAGGGGCCCCCTCCGAGCAGTACTTC,CASSDPAGAPSEQYF
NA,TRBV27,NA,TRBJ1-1,TGTGCCAGCAAGAGTAAGGGGACTGAAGCTTTCTTT,CASKSKGTEAFF
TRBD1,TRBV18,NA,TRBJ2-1,TGTGCCAGCTCACCAGGAACAGGGGATCCCGATGAGCAGTTCTTC,CASSPGTGDPDEQFF
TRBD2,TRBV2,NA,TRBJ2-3,TGTGCCAGCAGTGGGAGGAGGCGGGGGGGGGCAGATACGCAGTATTTT,CASSGRRRGGADTQYF
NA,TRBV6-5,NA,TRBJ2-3,TGTGCCAGCAGAGCGCCGGGACATAGCACAGATACGCAGTATTTT,CASRAPGHSTDTQYF
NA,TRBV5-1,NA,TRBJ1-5,TGCGCCAGCAGCTTTCAGGGGCCCAATAGCAATCAGCCCCAGCATTTT,CASSFQGPNSNQPQHF
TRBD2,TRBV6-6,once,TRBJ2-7,TGTGCCAGCAGTTCCCTAGCGGGGGGCATATACGAGCAGTACTTC,CASSSLAGGIYEQYF
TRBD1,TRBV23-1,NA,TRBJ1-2,TGCGCCAGCAGGTCACTCAGGGGGGTTCGGACCTTC,CASRSLRGVRTF
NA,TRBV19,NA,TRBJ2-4,TGTGCCAGTAGTAAGGGGCCAGGGGTAGCCAAAAACATTCAGTACTTC,CASSKGPGVAKNIQYF
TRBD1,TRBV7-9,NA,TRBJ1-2,TGTGCCAGCAGCTTGGGACAGGTGAACTATGGCTACACCTTC,CASSLGQVNYGYTF
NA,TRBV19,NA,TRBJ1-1,TGTGCCAGTAGTATAGGGCCAGGGCGAGACACTGAAGCTTTCTTT,CASSIGPGRDTEAFF
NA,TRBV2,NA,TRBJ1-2,TGTGCCAGCAGCCCTCCCCCGTCGGGCTACACCTTC,CASSPPPSGYTF
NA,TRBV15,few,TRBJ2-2,TGTGCCACCAGCAGAGATTTGGTTTTAGCCACCGGGGAGCTGTTTTTT,CATSRDLVLATGELFF
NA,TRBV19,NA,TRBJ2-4,TGTGCCAGTAGTATATTCAGGGGTGCGGGAAACATTCAGTACTTC,CASSIFRGAGNIQYF
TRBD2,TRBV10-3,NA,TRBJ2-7,TGTGCCATCAGTGTACTAGCGGAAACCTACGAGCAGTACTTC,CAISVLAETYEQYF
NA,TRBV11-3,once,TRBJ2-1,TGTGCCAGCAGCTTAGATCGGGGGTCGGTTGAGCAGTTCTTC,CASSLDRGSVEQFF
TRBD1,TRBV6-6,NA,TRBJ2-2,TGTGCCAGCAGCCTAGGACAGGGGGCATACACCGGGGAGCTGTTTTTT,CASSLGQGAYTGELFF
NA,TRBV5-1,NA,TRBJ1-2,TGCGCCAGCAGCTCCACAGGTGTCTATGGCTACACCTTC,CASSSTGVYGYTF
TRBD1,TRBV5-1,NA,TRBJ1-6,TGCGCCAGCAAGCCCCAGGGGGAAAATTCACCCCTCCACTTT,CASKPQGENSPLHF
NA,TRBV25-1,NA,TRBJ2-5,TGTGCCAGCAGTGAATCTGGGCAGCTGGAAGAGACCCAGTACTTC,CASSESGQLEETQYF
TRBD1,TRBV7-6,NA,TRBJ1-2,TGTGCCACCAGTGGACAGGGACAGGGTGGCTACACCTTC,CATSGQGQGGYTF
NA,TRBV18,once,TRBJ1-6,TGTGCCAGCTCACCTTTCCGGGATCCACCCCTCCACTTT,CASSPFRDPPLHF
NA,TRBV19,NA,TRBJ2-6,TGTGCCAGTAGTATAGAAGGGAGCTCTGGGGCCAACGTCCTGACTTTC,CASSIEGSSGANVLTF